These 6 T cell receptor beta chains were all obtained from the same sample, sequenced in a study of cytomegalovirus exposure and HLA in healthy donors. The data were produced by immunoSEQ multiplex PCR, yet TCRdb's version contains in-frame clones alone and is incomplete. The data hold some 99,000 clones, with 88% observed a single time. Sequenced material: PBMCs. The receptors stem from a young woman in good health and CMV-seronegative.

The chain has TRBV18 and TRBJ2-1; a possible D gene is TRBD2 (6 bases). Per the germline V gene, CDR1 is KGHSH and CDR2 is LQKENI. The germline V and J ends were trimmed by 6 bases and 4 bases, with 19 bases remaining between them. The CDR3 spans 16 residues. The CDR3 DNA sequence: TGTGCCAGCTCGCTTGAGATGGGCGGGATTTACAATGAGCAGTTCTTC. Its protein product is CASSLEMGGIYNEQFF.

The rearrangement uses TRBV5-6 and TRBJ2-2, with D uncertain. CDR1 and CDR2 (germline): SGHDT, YYEEEE. V gave up 2 bases and J gave up 7 bases, with 9 bases separating them. The CDR3 is 13 amino acids. The CDR3 loop reads CASSFSQNGELFF. CDR3 nucleotide sequence: TGTGCCAGCAGCTTTTCCCAAAACGGGGAGCTGTTTTTT.

The chain couples TRBV30 to TRBJ2-4, with 8 bases fitting TRBD2. This CDR3 region has 17 residues. Looked up from germline, CDR1 is GTSNPN and CDR2 is SVGIG (reference sequence). The junction had 9 bases not matched to a gene; V was cut back by 2 bases and J by 0 bases. This CDR3 is CAWSRGGLQLAKNIQYF. CDR3 DNA sequence: TGTGCCTGGAGTCGGGGGGGACTGCAACTAGCCAAAAACATTCAGTACTTC.

The chain is built from TRBV28 and TRBJ1-1, with a tentative D call TRBD1 (5 bases). Germline V gene sequence: CDR1 MDHEN, CDR2 SYDVKM. The CDR3 totals 15 residues. Trimming stripped 5 bases from V and 3 bases from J, with 16 bases between. The CDR3 bases are TGTGCCAGCAGTCCACCAACAGGTCGATACACTGAAGCTTTCTTT. Its translation: CASSPPTGRYTEAFF.

This clone was picked up one time. This chain uses TRBV5-1 with TRBJ2-7; D might be TRBD1 (5 bases). CDR3 size: 15 residues. Trimming shortened V by 0 bases and J by 3 bases, and 13 bases separated the two germline ends. Germline values: CDR1 SGHRS, CDR2 YFSETQ. DNA for the CDR3: TGCGCCAGCAGCTTGGGGCAGGGCCTTGTCTACGAGCAGTACTTC. Its translation: CASSLGQGLVYEQYF.

The chain couples TRBV28 to TRBJ2-1; TRBD1 matches at 9 bases. The length of the CDR3 is 12 residues. Germline V gene data show CDR1 as MDHEN and CDR2 as SYDVKM. With V trimmed by 6 bases and J by 15 bases, 9 bases remained unmatched. DNA for the CDR3: TGTGCCAGCAGCCCCTACGGGACAGGGCCGTTCTTC. Its protein is CASSPYGTGPFF.